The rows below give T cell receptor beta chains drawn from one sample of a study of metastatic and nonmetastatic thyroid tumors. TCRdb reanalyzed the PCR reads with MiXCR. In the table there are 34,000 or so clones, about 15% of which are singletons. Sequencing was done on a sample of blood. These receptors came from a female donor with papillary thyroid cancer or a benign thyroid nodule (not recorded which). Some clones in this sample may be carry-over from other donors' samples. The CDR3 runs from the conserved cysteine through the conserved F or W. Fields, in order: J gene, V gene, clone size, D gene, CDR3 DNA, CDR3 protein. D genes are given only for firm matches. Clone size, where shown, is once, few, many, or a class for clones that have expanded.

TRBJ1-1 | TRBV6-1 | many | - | TGTGCCACCTTTCACCCCGGACGGATTGAAGCTTTCTTT | CATFHPGRIEAFF
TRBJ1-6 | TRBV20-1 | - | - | TGCAGTGCTAACTCCACCGATTCACCCCTCCACTTT | CSANSTDSPLHF
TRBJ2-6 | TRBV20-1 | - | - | TGCAGTGCGAGCTCTGGGGCCAACGTCCTGACTTTC | CSASSGANVLTF
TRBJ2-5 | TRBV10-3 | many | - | TGTGCCATCAGTGAGGGGAGCGGAGGGGGGGAGACCCAGTACTTC | CAISEGSGGGETQYF
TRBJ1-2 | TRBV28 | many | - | TGTGCCAGCAGTTTATTGGAAATGGGCTATGGCTACACCTTC | CASSLLEMGYGYTF
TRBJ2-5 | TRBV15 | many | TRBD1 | TGTGCCACCAGCAGAGATCTGGGAACAGGGGTGGGGCAGACCCAGTACTTC | CATSRDLGTGVGQTQYF
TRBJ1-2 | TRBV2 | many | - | TGTGCCAGCAGTGATCCGTCACTCTATGGCTACACCTTC | CASSDPSLYGYTF
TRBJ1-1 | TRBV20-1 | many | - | TGCAGTGCTAGACATACCGACACTGAAGCTTTCTTT | CSARHTDTEAFF
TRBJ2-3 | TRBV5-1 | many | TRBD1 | TGCGCCAGCAGCTTAACAGGGGTGACAGATACGCAGTATTTT | CASSLTGVTDTQYF
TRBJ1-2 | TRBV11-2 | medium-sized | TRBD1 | TGTGCCAGCAGCCAAAGACAGGGTCTGAGGGGCTACACCTTC | CASSQRQGLRGYTF
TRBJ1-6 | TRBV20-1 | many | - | TGCAGTGCTAGAATCTATAATTCACCCCTCCACTTT | CSARIYNSPLHF
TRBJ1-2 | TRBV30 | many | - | TGTGCCTGGAAAAAGTTTCCAGGGCATGGCTACACCTTC | CAWKKFPGHGYTF
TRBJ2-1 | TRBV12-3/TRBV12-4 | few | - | TGTGCCAGCATCCCGGGGGCTAGCGGATACAATGAGCAGTTCTTC | CASIPGASGYNEQFF
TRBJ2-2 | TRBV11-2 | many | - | TGTGCCAGCAGCTTCCGTCTCGGGCGAGGGTACGGGGAGCTGTTTTTT | CASSFRLGRGYGELFF
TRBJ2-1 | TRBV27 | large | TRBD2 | TGTGCCAGCAGTCCGGGACTAGCGGGGGACAATGAGCAGTTCTTC | CASSPGLAGDNEQFF
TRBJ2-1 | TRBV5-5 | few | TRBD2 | TGTGCCAGCAGCTTGGTGGGCGGGAGGGCTGGCAGTGAGCAGTTCTTC | CASSLVGGRAGSEQFF
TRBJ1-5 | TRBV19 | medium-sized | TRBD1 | TGTGCCAGTGCCCGCGGGGACAGGGTTCAGCCCCAGCATTTT | CASARGDRVQPQHF
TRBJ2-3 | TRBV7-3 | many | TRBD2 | TGTGCCAGCAGCCCTAGCGGGAGAGGTCAAGATACGCAGTATTTT | CASSPSGRGQDTQYF
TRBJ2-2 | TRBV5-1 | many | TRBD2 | TGCGCCAGCAGCTTGGGGGAGCGGGAGCCCCCCGGGGAGCTGTTTTTT | CASSLGEREPPGELFF
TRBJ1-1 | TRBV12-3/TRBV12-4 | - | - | TGTGCCAGCAGTTCCCGCAGGCTAGCTTTCTTT | CASSSRRLAFF
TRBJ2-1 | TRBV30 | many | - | TGTGCCTGGAGGGCTAGCTCCTACAATGAGCAGTTCTTC | CAWRASSYNEQFF
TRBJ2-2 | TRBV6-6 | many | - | TGTGCCAGCAGTTACGGCGGGAAGGGGGCCGGGGAGCTGTTTTTT | CASSYGGKGAGELFF
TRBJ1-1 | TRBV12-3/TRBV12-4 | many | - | TGTGCCAGCAGTTTGGACCTAAGTGGGCCCACTGAAGCTTTCTTT | CASSLDLSGPTEAFF
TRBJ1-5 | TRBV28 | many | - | TGTGCCAGCAGGGGTCGAGGGGCCCACAATCAGCCCCAGCATTTT | CASRGRGAHNQPQHF
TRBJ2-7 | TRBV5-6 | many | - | TGTGCCAGCAGCTTGGCAGGGGCGCGCTACGAGCAGTACTTC | CASSLAGARYEQYF
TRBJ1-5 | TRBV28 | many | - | TGTGCCAGCACCCCCGGGTTGGAGGGCAATCAGCCCCAGCATTTT | CASTPGLEGNQPQHF
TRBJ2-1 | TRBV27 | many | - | TGTGCCAGCATGGGGTTAGGTGATGAGCAGTTCTTC | CASMGLGDEQFF